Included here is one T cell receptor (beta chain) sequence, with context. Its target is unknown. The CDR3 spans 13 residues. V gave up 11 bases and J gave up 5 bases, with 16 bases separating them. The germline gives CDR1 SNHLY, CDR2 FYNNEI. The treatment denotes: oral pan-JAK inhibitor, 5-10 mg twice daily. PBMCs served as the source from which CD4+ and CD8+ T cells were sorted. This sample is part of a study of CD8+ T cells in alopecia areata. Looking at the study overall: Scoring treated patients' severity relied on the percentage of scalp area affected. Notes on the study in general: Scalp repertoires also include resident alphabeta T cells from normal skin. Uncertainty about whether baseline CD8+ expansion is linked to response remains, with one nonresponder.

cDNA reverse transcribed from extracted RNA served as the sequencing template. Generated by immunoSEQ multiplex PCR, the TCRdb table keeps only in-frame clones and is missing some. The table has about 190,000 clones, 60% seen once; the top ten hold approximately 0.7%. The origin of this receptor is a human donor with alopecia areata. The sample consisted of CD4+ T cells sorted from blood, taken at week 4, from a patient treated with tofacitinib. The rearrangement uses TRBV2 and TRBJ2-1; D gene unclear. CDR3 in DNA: TGTGCCGGTGCAGACCATAGGGACAATGAGCAGTTCTTC. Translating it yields CAGADHRDNEQFF.